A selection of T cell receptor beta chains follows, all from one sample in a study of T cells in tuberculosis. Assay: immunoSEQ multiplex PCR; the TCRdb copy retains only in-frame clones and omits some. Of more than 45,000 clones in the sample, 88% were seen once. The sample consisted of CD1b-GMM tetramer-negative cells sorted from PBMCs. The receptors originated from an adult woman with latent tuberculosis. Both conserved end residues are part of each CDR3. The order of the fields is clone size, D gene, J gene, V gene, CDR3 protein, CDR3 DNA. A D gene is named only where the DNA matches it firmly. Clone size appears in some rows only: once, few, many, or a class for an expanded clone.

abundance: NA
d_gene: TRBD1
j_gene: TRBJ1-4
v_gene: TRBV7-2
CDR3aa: CASSQHRGREKLFF
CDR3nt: TGTGCCAGCAGCCAACACAGGGGCCGTGAAAAACTGTTTTTT

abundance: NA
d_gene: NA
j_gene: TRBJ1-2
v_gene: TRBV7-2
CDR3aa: CASSLGTGIRGYTF
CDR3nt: TGTGCCAGCAGCTTAGGAACAGGGATTCGGGGCTACACCTTC

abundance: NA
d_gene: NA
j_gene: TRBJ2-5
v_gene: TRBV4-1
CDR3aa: CASSQDQAQETQYF
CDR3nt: TGCGCCAGCAGCCAAGATCAGGCTCAAGAGACCCAGTACTTC

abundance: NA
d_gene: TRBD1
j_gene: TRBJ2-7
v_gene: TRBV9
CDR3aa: CASSARDSNIYEQYF
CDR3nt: TGTGCCAGCAGCGCCCGGGACAGCAATATCTACGAGCAGTACTTC

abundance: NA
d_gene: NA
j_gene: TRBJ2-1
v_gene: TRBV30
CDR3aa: CAWSGAAEQFF
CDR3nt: TGTGCCTGGAGTGGTGCGGCGGAGCAGTTCTTC

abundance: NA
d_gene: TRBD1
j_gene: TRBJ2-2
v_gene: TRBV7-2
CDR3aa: CASSFRQGNTGELFF
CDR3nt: TGTGCCAGCAGCTTTCGACAGGGGAACACCGGGGAGCTGTTTTTT

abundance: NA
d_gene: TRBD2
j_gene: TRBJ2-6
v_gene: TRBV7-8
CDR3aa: CASSSSGGGSGANVLTF
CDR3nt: TGTGCCAGCAGCTCCTCTGGGGGGGGCTCTGGGGCCAACGTCCTGACTTTC

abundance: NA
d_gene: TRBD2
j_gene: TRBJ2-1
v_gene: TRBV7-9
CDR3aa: CASSSTGTSETYNEQFF
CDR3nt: TGTGCCAGCAGCTCAACCGGGACTAGCGAGACCTACAATGAGCAGTTCTTC

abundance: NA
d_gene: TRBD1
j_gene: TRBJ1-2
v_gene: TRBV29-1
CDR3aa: CSVYPTGTYYGYTF
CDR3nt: TGCAGCGTTTACCCGACAGGGACCTACTATGGCTACACCTTC

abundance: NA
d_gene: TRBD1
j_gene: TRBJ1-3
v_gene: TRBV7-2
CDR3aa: CASSLPGTGGAGGGNTIYF
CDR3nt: TGTGCCAGCAGCCTACCCGGGACAGGGGGCGCAGGAGGTGGAAACACCATATATTTT

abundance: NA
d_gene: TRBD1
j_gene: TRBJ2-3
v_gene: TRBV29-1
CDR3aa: CSVDGGRTGGPTDTQYF
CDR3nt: TGCAGCGTAGATGGTGGTCGGACAGGGGGCCCCACAGATACGCAGTATTTT

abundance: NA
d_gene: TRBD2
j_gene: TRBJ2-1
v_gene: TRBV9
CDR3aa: CASSDLAGGHNEQFF
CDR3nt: TGTGCCAGCAGCGATCTAGCGGGAGGCCACAATGAGCAGTTCTTC

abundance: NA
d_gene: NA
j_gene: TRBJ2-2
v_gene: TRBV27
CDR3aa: CASRVGSALTGTGELFF
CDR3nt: TGTGCCAGCAGGGTAGGGAGTGCGCTTACAGGGACCGGGGAGCTGTTTTTT

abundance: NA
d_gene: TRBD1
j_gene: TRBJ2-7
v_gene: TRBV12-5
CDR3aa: CASGLRLVGQGPLWGSYEQYF
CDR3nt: TGTGCTAGTGGTTTGAGGTTAGTCGGACAGGGGCCGCTTTGGGGCTCCTACGAGCAGTACTTC

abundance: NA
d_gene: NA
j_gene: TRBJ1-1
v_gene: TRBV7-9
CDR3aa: CASSFVNTEAFF
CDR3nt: TGTGCCAGCAGCTTCGTCAACACTGAAGCTTTCTTT

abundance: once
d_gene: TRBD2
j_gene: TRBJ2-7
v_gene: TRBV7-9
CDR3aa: CASSPGTSGAYEQYF
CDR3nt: TGTGCCAGCAGCCCAGGGACTAGCGGGGCCTACGAGCAGTACTTC

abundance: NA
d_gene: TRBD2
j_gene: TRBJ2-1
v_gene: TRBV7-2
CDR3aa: CASSLGGPGTSNEQFF
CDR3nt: TGTGCCAGCAGCTTAGGGGGACCCGGGACTAGTAATGAGCAGTTCTTC

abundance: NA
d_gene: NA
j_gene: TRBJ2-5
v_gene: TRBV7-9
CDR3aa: CASSQVGGKLETQYF
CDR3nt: TGTGCCAGCAGCCAAGTCGGCGGGAAATTGGAGACCCAGTACTTC

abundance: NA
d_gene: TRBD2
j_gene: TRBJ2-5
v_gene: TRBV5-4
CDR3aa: CASSFHSGGSETQYF
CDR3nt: TGTGCCAGCAGCTTTCATAGCGGGGGGTCGGAGACCCAGTACTTC

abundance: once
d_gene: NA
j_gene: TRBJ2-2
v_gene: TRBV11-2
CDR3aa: CASSPQGWNTGELFF
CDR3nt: TGTGCCAGCAGCCCTCAGGGCTGGAACACCGGGGAGCTGTTTTTT

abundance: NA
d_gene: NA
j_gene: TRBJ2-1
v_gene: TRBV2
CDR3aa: CASSDDNEQFF
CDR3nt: TGTGCCAGCAGTGACGACAATGAGCAGTTCTTC

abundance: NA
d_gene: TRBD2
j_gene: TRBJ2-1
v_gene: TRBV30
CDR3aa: CAWSSSGSYLNNEQFF
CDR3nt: TGTGCCTGGAGTTCAAGCGGGAGCTATTTAAATAATGAGCAGTTCTTC

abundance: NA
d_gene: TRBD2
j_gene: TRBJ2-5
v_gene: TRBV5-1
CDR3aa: CASSLVPSAGGETQYF
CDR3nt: TGCGCCAGCAGCTTGGTCCCTAGCGCGGGGGGAGAGACCCAGTACTTC

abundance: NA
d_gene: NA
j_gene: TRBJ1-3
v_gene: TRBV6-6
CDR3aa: CASTFNGGSSGNTIYF
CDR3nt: TGTGCCAGCACGTTTAACGGGGGGAGCTCTGGAAACACCATATATTTT

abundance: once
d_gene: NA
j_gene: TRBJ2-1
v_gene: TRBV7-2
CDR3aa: CASSLGQLADNEQFF
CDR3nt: TGTGCCAGCAGCTTAGGCCAGCTCGCGGACAATGAGCAGTTCTTC

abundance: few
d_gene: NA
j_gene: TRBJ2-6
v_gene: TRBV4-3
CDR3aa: CASSQEWGAGANVLTF
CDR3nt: TGCGCCAGCAGCCAAGAATGGGGGGCTGGGGCCAACGTCCTGACTTTC

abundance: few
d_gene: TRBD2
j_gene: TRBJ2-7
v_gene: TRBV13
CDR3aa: CASSTSGSSYEQYF
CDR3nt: TGTGCCAGCAGCACTAGCGGGAGCTCCTACGAGCAGTACTTC

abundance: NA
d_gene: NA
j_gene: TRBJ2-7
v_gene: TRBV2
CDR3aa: CASSELAGGKGYEQYF
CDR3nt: TGTGCCAGCAGTGAATTGGCCGGCGGGAAAGGCTACGAGCAGTACTTC

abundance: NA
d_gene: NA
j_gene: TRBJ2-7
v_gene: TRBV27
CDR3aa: CASSLGQGPYEQYF
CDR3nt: TGTGCCAGCAGTTTAGGGCAGGGGCCCTACGAGCAGTACTTC

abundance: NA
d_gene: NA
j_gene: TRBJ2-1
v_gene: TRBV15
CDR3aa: CATSYIGHRLNEQFF
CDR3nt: TGTGCCACCAGCTACATTGGACATCGGCTCAATGAGCAGTTCTTC

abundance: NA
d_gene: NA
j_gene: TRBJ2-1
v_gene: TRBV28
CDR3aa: CASRSNGDYNEQFF
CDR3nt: TGTGCCAGCAGGAGTAACGGGGACTACAATGAGCAGTTCTTC

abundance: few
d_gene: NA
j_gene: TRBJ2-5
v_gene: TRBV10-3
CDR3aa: CAISESKGAEFGTQYF
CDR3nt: TGTGCCATCAGTGAGTCGAAAGGGGCAGAGTTTGGGACCCAGTACTTC

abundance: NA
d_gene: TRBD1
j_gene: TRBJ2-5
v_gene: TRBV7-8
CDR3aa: CASSPTGGKQETQYF
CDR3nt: TGTGCCAGCAGCCCAACAGGGGGCAAGCAAGAGACCCAGTACTTC

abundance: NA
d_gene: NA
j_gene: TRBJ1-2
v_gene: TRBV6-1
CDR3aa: CASSDTGYYGYTF
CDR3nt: TGTGCCAGCAGTGATACAGGATACTATGGCTACACCTTC

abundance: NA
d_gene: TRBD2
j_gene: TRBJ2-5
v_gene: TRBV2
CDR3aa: CASSVIAGGPRETQYF
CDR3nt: TGTGCCAGCAGTGTGATAGCGGGGGGGCCGAGAGAGACCCAGTACTTC

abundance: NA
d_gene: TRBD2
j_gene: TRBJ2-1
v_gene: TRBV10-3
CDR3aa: CAISESGREGNEQFF
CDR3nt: TGTGCCATCAGTGAGTCCGGACGGGAGGGAAATGAGCAGTTCTTC

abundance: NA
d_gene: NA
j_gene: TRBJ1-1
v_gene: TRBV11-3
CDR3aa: CASSQRSAGRGTEAFF
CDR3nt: TGTGCCAGCAGCCAACGGTCGGCAGGGAGGGGCACTGAAGCTTTCTTT

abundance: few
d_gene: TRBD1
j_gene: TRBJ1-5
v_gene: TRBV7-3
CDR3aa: CASSLTGQGQPQHF
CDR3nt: TGTGCCAGCAGTTTGACAGGGCAAGGTCAGCCCCAGCATTTT

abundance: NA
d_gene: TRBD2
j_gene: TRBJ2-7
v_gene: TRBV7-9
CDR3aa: CASSLKGPLAGGTYEQYF
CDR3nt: TGTGCCAGCAGCTTAAAAGGCCCCCTAGCGGGGGGAACCTACGAGCAGTACTTC

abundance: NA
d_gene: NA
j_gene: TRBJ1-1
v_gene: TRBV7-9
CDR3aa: CASSPLGRNTEAFF
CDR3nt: TGTGCCAGCAGCCCACTAGGGAGGAACACTGAAGCTTTCTTT

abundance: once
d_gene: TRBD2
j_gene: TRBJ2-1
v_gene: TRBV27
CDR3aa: CASSSGSGSYNEQFF
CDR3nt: TGTGCCAGCAGTTCGGGTAGCGGGAGTTACAATGAGCAGTTCTTC

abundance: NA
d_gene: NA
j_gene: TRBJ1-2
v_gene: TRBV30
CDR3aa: CAWSFVAPGYTF
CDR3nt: TGTGCCTGGAGTTTCGTGGCTCCTGGCTACACCTTC

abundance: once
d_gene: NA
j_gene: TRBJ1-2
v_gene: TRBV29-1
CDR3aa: CSVGGSWDGYTF
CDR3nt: TGCAGCGTTGGAGGGAGCTGGGATGGCTACACCTTC

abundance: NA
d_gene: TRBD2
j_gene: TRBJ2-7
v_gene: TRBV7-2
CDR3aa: CASSAEGGLRQYF
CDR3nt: TGTGCCAGCAGCGCGGAGGGAGGGTTACGGCAGTACTTC

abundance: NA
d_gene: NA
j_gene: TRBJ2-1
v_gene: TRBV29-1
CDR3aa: CSVELYVANNEQFF
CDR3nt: TGCAGCGTTGAATTGTACGTAGCTAACAATGAGCAGTTCTTC

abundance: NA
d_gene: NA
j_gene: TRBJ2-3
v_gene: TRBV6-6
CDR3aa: CASIRMGARTDTQYF
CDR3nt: TGTGCCAGCATAAGGATGGGGGCTCGCACAGATACGCAGTATTTT

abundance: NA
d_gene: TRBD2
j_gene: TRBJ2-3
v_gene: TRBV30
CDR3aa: CAAQPHGGNTDTQYF
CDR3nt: TGCGCGGCCCAACCCCACGGGGGGAACACAGATACGCAGTATTTT

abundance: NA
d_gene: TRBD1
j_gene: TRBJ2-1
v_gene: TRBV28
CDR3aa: CASSSPPGTGLYNEQFF
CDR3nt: TGTGCCAGCAGTTCACCTCCAGGGACAGGCCTATACAATGAGCAGTTCTTC

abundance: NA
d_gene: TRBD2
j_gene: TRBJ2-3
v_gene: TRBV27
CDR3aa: CASSLGLAGGGTDTQYF
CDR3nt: TGTGCCAGTTCCCTGGGGCTGGCGGGAGGGGGGACAGATACGCAGTATTTT

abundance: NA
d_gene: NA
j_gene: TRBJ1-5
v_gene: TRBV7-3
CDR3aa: CASSRARAGGPQPQHF
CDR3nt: TGTGCCAGCAGCCGGGCCAGGGCCGGGGGGCCTCAGCCCCAGCATTTT

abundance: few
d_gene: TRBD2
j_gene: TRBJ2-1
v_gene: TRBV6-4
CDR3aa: CASSEGAGGNEQFF
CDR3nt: TGTGCCAGCAGTGAAGGAGCGGGAGGCAATGAGCAGTTCTTC

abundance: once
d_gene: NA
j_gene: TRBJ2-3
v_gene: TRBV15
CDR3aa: CATSRDLGAQYF
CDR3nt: TGTGCCACCAGCAGAGATCTAGGGGCGCAGTATTTT

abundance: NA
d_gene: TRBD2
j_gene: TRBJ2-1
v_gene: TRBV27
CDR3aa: CASSLSRLADEQFF
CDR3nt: TGTGCCAGCAGTTTATCCCGGCTAGCGGATGAGCAGTTCTTC

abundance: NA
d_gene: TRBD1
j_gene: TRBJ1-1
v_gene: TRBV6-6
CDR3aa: CASTQGAVNTEAFF
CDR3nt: TGTGCCAGCACTCAGGGGGCTGTCAACACTGAAGCTTTCTTT

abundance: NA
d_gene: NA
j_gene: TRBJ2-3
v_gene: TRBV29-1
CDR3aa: CSVDSIDSRFFADTQYF
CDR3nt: TGCAGCGTTGACTCGATAGATTCGCGGTTCTTCGCAGATACGCAGTATTTT

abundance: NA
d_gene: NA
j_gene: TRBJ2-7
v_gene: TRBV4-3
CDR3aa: CASSQDYREQYF
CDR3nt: TGCGCCAGCAGCCAAGATTATCGCGAGCAGTACTTC

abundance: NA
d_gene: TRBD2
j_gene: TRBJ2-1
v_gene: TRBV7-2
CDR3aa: CASSLGLAGYHEQFF
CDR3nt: TGTGCCAGCAGCTTAGGACTAGCGGGGTACCATGAGCAGTTCTTC

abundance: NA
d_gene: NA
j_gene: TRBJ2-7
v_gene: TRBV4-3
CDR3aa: CASSQDRVSYEQYF
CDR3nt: TGCGCCAGCAGCCAAGACAGGGTATCCTACGAGCAGTACTTC

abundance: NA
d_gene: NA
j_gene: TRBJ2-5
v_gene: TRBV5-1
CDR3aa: CASRRGVGLQAETQYF
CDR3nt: TGCGCCAGCCGCAGGGGGGTTGGGCTGCAGGCGGAGACCCAGTACTTC